The clone carrying this T cell receptor (beta chain) has a handful of counts. Germline values: CDR1 MGHRA, CDR2 YSYEKL. The CDR3 extends over 13 amino acids. V lost 2 bases and J 7 bases, leaving 11 bases between the germline ends. This specimen belongs to a study of T cells after yellow fever vaccination. TCRdb reprocessed the 5' RACE reads via MiXCR and lists one record per CDR3 protein. The profile shows 250,000 to 400,000 distinct CDR3 sequences, about 4.5% of them singletons. The sequence was collected from a man aged 18 to 35 who received the YFV17D yellow fever vaccine. The sample was PBMCs, taken 15 days after the yellow fever booster vaccination. The chain uses TRBV4-1 and TRBJ2-5; possible D gene TRBD2, 5 bases. The CDR3 region has the DNA TGCGCCAGCAGCCAAACGGGGTCAGGGACCCAGTACTTC. Its translation: CASSQTGSGTQYF.